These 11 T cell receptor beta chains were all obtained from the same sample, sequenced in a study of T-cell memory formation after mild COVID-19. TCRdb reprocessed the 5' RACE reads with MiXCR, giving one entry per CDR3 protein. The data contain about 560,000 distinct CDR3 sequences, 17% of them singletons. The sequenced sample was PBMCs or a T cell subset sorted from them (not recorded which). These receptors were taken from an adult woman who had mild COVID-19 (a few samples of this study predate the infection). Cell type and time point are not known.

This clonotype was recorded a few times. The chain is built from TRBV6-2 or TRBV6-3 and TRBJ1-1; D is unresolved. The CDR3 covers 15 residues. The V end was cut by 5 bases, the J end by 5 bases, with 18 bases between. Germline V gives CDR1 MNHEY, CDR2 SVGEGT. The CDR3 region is CASSLQSIRKTEAFF. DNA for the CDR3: TGTGCCAGCAGTCTCCAGAGTATTAGAAAAACTGAAGCTTTCTTT.

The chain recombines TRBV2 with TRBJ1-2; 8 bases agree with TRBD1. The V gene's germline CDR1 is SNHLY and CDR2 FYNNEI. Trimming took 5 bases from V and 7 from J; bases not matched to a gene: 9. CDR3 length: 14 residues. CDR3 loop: CASSPDRGRSGYTF. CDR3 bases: TGTGCCAGCAGTCCCGACAGGGGACGGAGTGGCTACACCTTC. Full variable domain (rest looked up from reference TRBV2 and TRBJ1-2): EPEVTQTPSHQVTQMGQEVILRCVPISNHLYFYWYRQILGQKVEFLVSFYNNEISEKSEIFDDQFSVERPDGSNFTLKIRSTKLEDSAMYFCASSPDRGRSGYTFGSGTRLTVV.

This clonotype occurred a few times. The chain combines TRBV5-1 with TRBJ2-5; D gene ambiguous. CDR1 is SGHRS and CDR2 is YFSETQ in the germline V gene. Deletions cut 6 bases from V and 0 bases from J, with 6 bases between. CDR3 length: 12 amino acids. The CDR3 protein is CASTRDQETQYF. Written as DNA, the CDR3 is TGCGCCAGCACTCGGGACCAAGAGACCCAGTACTTC.

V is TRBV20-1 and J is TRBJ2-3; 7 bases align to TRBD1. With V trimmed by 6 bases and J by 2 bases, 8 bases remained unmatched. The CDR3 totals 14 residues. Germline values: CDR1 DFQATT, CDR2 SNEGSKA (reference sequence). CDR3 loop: CSARRDRNTDTQYF. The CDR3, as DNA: TGCAGTGCCCGCAGGGACAGAAACACAGATACGCAGTATTTT.

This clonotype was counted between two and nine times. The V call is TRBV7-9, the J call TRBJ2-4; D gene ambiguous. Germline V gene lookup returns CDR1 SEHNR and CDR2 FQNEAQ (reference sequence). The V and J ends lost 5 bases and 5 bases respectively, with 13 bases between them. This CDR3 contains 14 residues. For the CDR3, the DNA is TGTGCCAGCAGCCAAACGCCCAGCCAAAACATTCAGTACTTC. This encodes CASSQTPSQNIQYF. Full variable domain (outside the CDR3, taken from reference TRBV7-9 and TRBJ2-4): DTGVSQNPRHKITKRGQNVTFRCDPISEHNRLYWYRQTLGQGPEFLTYFQNEAQLEKSRLLSDRFSAERPKGSFSTLEIQRTEQGDSAMYLCASSQTPSQNIQYFGAGTRLSVL.

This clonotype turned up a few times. CDR3 bases: TGTGCCAGCAGCTCCCTAGCGCACCAAGAGACCCAGTACTTC. It translates to CASSSLAHQETQYF. The J gene is TRBJ2-5, the V gene TRBV7-2; possibly TRBD2 for D (6 bases). With 4 bases removed from V and 0 bases from J, the gap between germline ends came to 9 bases. The CDR3 covers 14 residues. Germline V lookup: CDR1 SGHTA, CDR2 FQGNSA.

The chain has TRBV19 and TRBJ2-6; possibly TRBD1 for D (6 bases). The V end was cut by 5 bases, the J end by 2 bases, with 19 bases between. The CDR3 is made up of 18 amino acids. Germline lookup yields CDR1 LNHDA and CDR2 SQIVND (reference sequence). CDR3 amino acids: CASSSEGRGTPGANVLTF. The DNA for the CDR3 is TGTGCCAGTAGTTCCGAGGGCAGGGGAACGCCTGGGGCCAACGTCCTGACTTTC.

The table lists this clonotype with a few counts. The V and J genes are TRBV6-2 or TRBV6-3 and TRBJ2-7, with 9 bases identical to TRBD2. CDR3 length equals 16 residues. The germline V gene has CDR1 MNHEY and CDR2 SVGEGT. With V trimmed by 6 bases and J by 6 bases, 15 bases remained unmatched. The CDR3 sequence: CASSPGLAGYLTEQYF. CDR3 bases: TGTGCCAGCAGCCCTGGGCTAGCGGGGTACCTAACCGAGCAGTACTTC.

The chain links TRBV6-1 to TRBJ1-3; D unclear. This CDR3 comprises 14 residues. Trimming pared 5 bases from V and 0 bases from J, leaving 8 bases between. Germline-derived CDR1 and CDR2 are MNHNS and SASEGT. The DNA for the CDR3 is TGTGCCAGCAGTATTGAGCTCTCTGGAAACACCATATATTTT. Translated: CASSIELSGNTIYF.

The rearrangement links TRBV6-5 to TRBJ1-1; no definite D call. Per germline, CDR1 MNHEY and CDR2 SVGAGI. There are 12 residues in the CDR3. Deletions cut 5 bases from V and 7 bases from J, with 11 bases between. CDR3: CASSTLGNEAFF. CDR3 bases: TGTGCCAGCAGTACCCTGGGGAATGAAGCTTTCTTT.

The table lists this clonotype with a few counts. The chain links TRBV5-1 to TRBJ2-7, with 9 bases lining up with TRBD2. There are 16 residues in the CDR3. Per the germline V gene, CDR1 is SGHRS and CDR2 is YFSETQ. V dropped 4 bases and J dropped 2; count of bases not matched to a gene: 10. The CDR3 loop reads CASSGEMGLATYEQYF. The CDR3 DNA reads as TGCGCCAGCAGCGGTGAGATGGGACTAGCAACCTACGAGCAGTACTTC.